This record looks at one T cell receptor (beta chain) sequence and its context. Its specificity is not known. The CDR3 loop spans 13 amino acids. Germline V gene sequence: CDR1 SQVTM, CDR2 ANQGSEA. V lost 4 bases to trimming and J lost 0 bases, with 10 bases between them. The sample belongs to a study of OX40 agonist ivuxolimab in advanced cancers. Study results and caveats: A proportion of nonresponders additionally exhibited low normalized T-cell clonal expansion. More expanded clones were seen, on average, in CD8+ T cells than in CD4+.

Assay used: immunoSEQ multiplex PCR; TCRdb lists only in-frame clones, some missing. The profile shows approximately 52,000 clones, approximately 84% of them singletons. This chain links TRBV29-1 with TRBJ2-7; weak D call: TRBD2 (6 bases). The TCR sequence derives from an adult with an advanced solid tumor such as melanoma, head and neck, liver or kidney cancer. Sequencing used CD4+ or CD8+ T cells sorted from blood, obtained in a trial of the OX40 agonist ivuxolimab. The CDR3 sequence is CSVGAAGSYEQYF. CDR3 coding DNA: TGCAGCGTTGGCGCAGCGGGCTCCTACGAGCAGTACTTC.